These T cell receptor beta chains were read from a single sample in a study of blood T cells in healthy people across ages. One entry per CDR3 protein results from TCRdb running MiXCR on the 5' RACE reads. The sample lists 1.8 million or so distinct CDR3 sequences, roughly two fifths occurring once. The sequencing sample was made of blood. Receptors originate from a human donor in good health. The CDR3 runs from the conserved cysteine through the conserved F or W. Fields, in order: D gene, V gene, J gene, clone size, CDR3 DNA, CDR3 protein. The D gene is left open where the match is weak. Not every row has a clone size; where given, it reads once, few, many or a size class.

NA,TRBV12-3/TRBV12-4,TRBJ1-5,NA,TGTGCCAGCAGTCAACAGGTTTCGTGGCAGCCCCAGCATTTT,CASSQQVSWQPQHF
TRBD2,TRBV28,TRBJ2-7,NA,TGTGCCAGCATTGACGGGGGGGGCCCCTACAATGAGCAGTACTTC,CASIDGGGPYNEQYF
NA,TRBV5-1,TRBJ1-1,few,TGCGCCAGCAGCTTGACAGCGGCGGTTGAAGCTTTCTTT,CASSLTAAVEAFF
NA,TRBV7-2,TRBJ1-5,NA,TGTGCCAGCAGCCCGACGAATAGCAATCAGCCCCAGCATTTT,CASSPTNSNQPQHF
NA,TRBV28,TRBJ2-7,NA,TGTGCCAGCAGTTTTTTTGGGGTCCCCTACGAGCAGTACTTC,CASSFFGVPYEQYF
NA,TRBV7-9,TRBJ1-1,few,TGTGCCAGCAGCTTAGCGGACACCACTGAAGCTTTCTTT,CASSLADTTEAFF
NA,TRBV21-1,TRBJ2-3,few,TGTGCCAGCAGCGAAAGGAGCCGCACAGATACGCAGTATTTT,CASSERSRTDTQYF
TRBD1,TRBV18,TRBJ2-4,few,TGTGCCAGCTCAGGGACAGGGAGCAACATTCAGTACTTC,CASSGTGSNIQYF
TRBD2,TRBV20-1,TRBJ2-1,NA,TGCAGTGCTCAACCCGGACTAGCGGGGCGAAATGAGCAGTTCTTC,CSAQPGLAGRNEQFF
NA,TRBV29-1,TRBJ2-1,NA,TGCAGCGTATCTAGGGGGGGGCAGTTCTTC,CSVSRGGQFF
TRBD2,TRBV6-2/TRBV6-3,TRBJ2-3,few,TGTGCCACTGGGGGGGACACAGATACGCAGTATTTT,CATGGDTDTQYF
TRBD2,TRBV29-1,TRBJ2-3,few,TGCAGCGTTGAGGCGCTAGCGGGGGAAACAGATACGCAGTATTTT,CSVEALAGETDTQYF
NA,TRBV5-6,TRBJ2-3,NA,TGTGCCAGCAGCCCCATCCCACCCATAGGTCACAGCCGCACAGATACGCAGTATTTT,CASSPIPPIGHSRTDTQYF
NA,TRBV6-5,TRBJ1-2,NA,TGTGCCAGCAGTTACTCGGCGGGGGATGGCTACACCTTC,CASSYSAGDGYTF
NA,TRBV20-1,TRBJ1-2,NA,TGCAGTGCTAAGTATGCGGTAACCTATGGCTACACCTTC,CSAKYAVTYGYTF
NA,TRBV7-9,TRBJ2-7,few,TGTGCCAGCAGCTTCCAGGAGCAGGGCGAGCAGTACTTC,CASSFQEQGEQYF
NA,TRBV18,TRBJ1-2,few,TGTGCCAGCTCACCATCGTCCGAGGTCCCATACACCTTC,CASSPSSEVPYTF
NA,TRBV12-3/TRBV12-4,TRBJ1-3,few,TGTGCCAGCAGTTTAGGGGCCTCCTCTGGAAACACCATATATTTT,CASSLGASSGNTIYF
NA,TRBV28,TRBJ1-1,NA,TGTGCCACCGTCCCGGCTGTGAACACTGAAGTTTTCTTT,CATVPAVNTEVFF
NA,TRBV10-3,TRBJ1-2,few,TGTGCCGTGACAGAAGGAGAGGGATATGGCTACACCTTC,CAVTEGEGYGYTF
NA,TRBV4-1,TRBJ2-3,few,TGCGCCAGCAGCCCCCTCGGACAGATTGCTTCTAGCACAGATACGCAGTATTTT,CASSPLGQIASSTDTQYF
NA,TRBV7-2,TRBJ1-2,NA,TGCGCCAGCAGCTTCATGGCAGAGTACTATGGCTACACCTTC,CASSFMAEYYGYTF
NA,TRBV29-1,TRBJ1-2,few,TGCAGCGTTGCACAGGCGAGGAACTATGGCTACACCTTC,CSVAQARNYGYTF
TRBD1,TRBV4-3,TRBJ1-6,few,TGCGCCAGCAGCCAAGGGGACAGCACCTATAATTCACCCCTCCACTTT,CASSQGDSTYNSPLHF
NA,TRBV20-1,TRBJ2-7,NA,TGCAGTGCTAGAGTTCGCTACGAGCAGTACTTC,CSARVRYEQYF
NA,TRBV20-1,TRBJ2-1,many,TGCAGTGCTAGAGACAGGGACAATGAGCAGTTCTTC,CSARDRDNEQFF
TRBD1,TRBV10-3,TRBJ1-1,NA,TGTGCCATCAGTAAACAGGGGGACACTGAAGCTTTCTTT,CAISKQGDTEAFF
TRBD2,TRBV3-1,TRBJ2-1,NA,TGTGCCAGCAGCCAAGAAACCGGGGGGTTGCAGTTCTTC,CASSQETGGLQFF
TRBD1,TRBV2,TRBJ1-2,NA,TGTGCCAGCAGTGAAGCACAGGGGGGACTATATGGCTACACCTTC,CASSEAQGGLYGYTF